This TCR beta chain appears in the sequencing data of a study of blood T cell repertoires in COVID-19. Study as a whole: The analysed material was cDNA or gDNA that came from T cells, B-cell-depleted T cells, or PBMCs.

This CDR3 has 15 residues. The germline V and J ends were trimmed by 0 bases and 1 base, with 10 bases remaining between them. Looked up from germline, CDR1 is LGHDT and CDR2 is YNNKEL (reference sequence). Method: immunoSEQ multiplex PCR; TCRdb's copy keeps in-frame clones and lacks some. The data show about 53,000 clones, roughly 85% seen once. The receptor was derived from an older man with acute or convalescent COVID-19. Material: peripheral blood. The genes are TRBV3-1 (or the pseudogene TRBV3-2) and TRBJ2-7; no clear D. CDR3 sequence: CASSQESTLSYEQYF. In DNA, the CDR3 is TGTGCCAGCAGCCAAGAATCTACGTTATCCTACGAGCAGTACTTC.